A single T cell receptor beta chain is shown here with its context. Original processing notes: Reference gene primer amplification in the assay estimated nucleated cell counts. Sequencing was performed with immunoSEQ multiplex PCR; in TCRdb, only in-frame clones are kept and a portion is missing. V, J and clone size are those of that table, while D and trimming were read from the DNA. Of 90,000 to 120,000 clones in the sample, over 80% were seen once. The data were taken from a study of blood T cell repertoires in COVID-19. For the study at large: Samples came from the United States, Italy and Spain, spanning acute and convalescent COVID-19. Nucleic acid was either cDNA or gDNA, and it came from T cells, B-cell-depleted T cells, or PBMCs.

The germline gives CDR1 SGHRS, CDR2 YFSETQ. Trimming cost V 1 base and J 3 bases, with 11 bases left between them. The CDR3 runs 15 residues. Sequenced: peripheral blood. This rearrangement joins TRBV5-1 to TRBJ2-1, with a possible D match to TRBD2 (7 bases). The sequence was collected from a woman aged 70-85 years with acute or convalescent COVID-19. The CDR3 coding sequence is TGCGCCAGCAGCTTGCGGGGGGCGGTCTACAATGAGCAGTTCTTC. Residues: CASSLRGAVYNEQFF. The full variable domain, completed using reference TRBV5-1 and TRBJ2-1, is KAGVTQTPRYLIKTRGQQVTLSCSPISGHRSVSWYQQTPGQGLQFLFEYFSETQRNKGNFPGRFSGRQFSNSRSEMNVSTLELGDSALYLCASSLRGAVYNEQFFGPGTRLTVL.